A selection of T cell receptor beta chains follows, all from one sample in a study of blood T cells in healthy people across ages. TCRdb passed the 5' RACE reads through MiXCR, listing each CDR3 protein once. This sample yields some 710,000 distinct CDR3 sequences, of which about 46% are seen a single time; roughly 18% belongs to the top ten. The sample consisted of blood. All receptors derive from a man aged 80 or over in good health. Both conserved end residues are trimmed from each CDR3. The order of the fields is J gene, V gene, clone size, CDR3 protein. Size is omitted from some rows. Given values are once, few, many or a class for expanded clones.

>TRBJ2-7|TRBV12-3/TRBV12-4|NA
ASSPPGQGLAYNEQY
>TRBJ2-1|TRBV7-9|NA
ASSQIRGNEQF
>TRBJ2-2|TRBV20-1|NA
SAQRTSGRTTGELF
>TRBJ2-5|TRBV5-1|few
ASSFEGEETQY
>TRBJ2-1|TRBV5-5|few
ASSWGTRNEQF
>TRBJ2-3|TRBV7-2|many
ASSLRLAESTDTQY
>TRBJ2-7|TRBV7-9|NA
ASSQQTNEQY
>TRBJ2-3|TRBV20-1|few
SASSVRLAGADTQY
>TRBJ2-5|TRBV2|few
ASSKQDAVYETQY
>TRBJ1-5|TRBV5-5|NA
ASSIDRAPMLEH
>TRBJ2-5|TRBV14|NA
ASSQDLVAAETQY
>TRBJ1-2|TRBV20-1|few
SAREDGRNYGYT
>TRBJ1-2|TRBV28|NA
ASSLGPAFGGYT